This TCR beta chain was recovered during a study of blood T cell repertoires in COVID-19. Turning to the study itself: Italy, Spain and the United States were the sources of the convalescent and acute COVID-19 samples. In each case, the material was cDNA or gDNA derived from T cells, B-cell-depleted T cells, or PBMCs.

In the authors' workflow: Amplification with reference gene primers provided the estimates of nucleated cell counts. Sequencing was performed with immunoSEQ multiplex PCR; in TCRdb, only in-frame clones are kept and a portion is missing. V, J and clone size are those of that table, while D and trimming were read from the DNA. The data show tens of thousands of clones, 74% seen once. Sequenced material: peripheral blood. This sequence originates from an elderly woman with acute or convalescent COVID-19.

The CDR3: CASSLRDRGARHGYTF. The CDR3 nucleotides read TGTGCCAGCAGCTTAAGGGACAGGGGAGCTCGACATGGCTACACCTTC. The chain couples TRBV7-9 to TRBJ1-2; 10 bases agree with TRBD1. Germline V gene sequence: CDR1 SEHNR, CDR2 FQNEAQ (reference sequence). Trimming at V came to 2 bases and at J to 6 bases, leaving 9 bases not matched to a gene. The CDR3 covers 16 residues.